Sample share makes the clone carrying this T cell receptor (beta chain) medium-sized. Its antigen is not identified. Using immunoSEQ multiplex PCR, the repertoire was profiled, and TCRdb retains in-frame clones only, with some absent. The sample lists 16,000 or so clones; over 65% were seen once. The data were obtained in a study of CD4 T cells in relation to SARS-CoV-2 and coronaviruses. Study at large: TCR beta CDR3s were sequenced after approximately ten-day antigen culture of PBMCs. The negative reference was HIV-1 Nef peptide pool or peptide-free culture.

The unexposed donors gave CD4+ T cells in about 2010-2019, prior to COVID-19. After nine to ten days of culture, CD4+ T cells were isolated. Testing used SARS-CoV-2 S/N and four cold-coronavirus spikes on unexposed-donor CD4+ T cells, cells permitting. The sequence was obtained from a human donor in good health. The specimen was CD4+ T cells from PBMCs, cultured in vitro.

CDR3 residues: CASSPPAQSQETQYF. CDR3 DNA sequence: TGTGCCAGCTCACCACCAGCCCAGTCCCAAGAGACCCAGTACTTC. The genes are TRBV18 and TRBJ2-5; D ambiguous. The CDR3 totals 15 residues. Germline V gives CDR1 KGHSH, CDR2 LQKENI. V lost 0 bases to trimming and J lost 1 base, with 9 bases between them.